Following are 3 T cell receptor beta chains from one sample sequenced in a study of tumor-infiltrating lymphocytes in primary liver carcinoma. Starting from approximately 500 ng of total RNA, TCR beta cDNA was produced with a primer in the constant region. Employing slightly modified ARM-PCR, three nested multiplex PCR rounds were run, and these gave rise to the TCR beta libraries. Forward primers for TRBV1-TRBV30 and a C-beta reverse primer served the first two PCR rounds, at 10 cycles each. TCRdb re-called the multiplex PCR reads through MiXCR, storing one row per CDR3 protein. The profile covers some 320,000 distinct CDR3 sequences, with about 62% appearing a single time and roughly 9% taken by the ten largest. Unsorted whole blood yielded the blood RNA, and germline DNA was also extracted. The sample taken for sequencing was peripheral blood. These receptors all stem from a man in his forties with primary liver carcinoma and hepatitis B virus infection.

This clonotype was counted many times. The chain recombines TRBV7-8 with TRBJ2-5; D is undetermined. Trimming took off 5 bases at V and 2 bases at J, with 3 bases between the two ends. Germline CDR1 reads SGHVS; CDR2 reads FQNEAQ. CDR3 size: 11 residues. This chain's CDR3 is CASSGQETQYF. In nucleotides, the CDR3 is TGTGCCAGCAGCGGACAAGAGACCCAGTACTTC.

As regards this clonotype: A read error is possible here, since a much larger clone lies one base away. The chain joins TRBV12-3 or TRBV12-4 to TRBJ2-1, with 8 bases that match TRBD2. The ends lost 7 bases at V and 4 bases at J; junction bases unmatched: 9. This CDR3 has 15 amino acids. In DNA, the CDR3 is TGTGCCAGCACTATCAGCGGGAGCGTATACAATGAGCAGTTCTTC. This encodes CASTISGSVYNEQFF.

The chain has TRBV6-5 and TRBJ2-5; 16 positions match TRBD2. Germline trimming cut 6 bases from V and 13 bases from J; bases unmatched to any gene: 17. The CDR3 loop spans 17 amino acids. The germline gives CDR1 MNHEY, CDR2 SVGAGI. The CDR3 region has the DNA TGTGCCAGCAGAAAGGGACTAGCGGGGGGGTACCAAGAGATCCGGTACTTC. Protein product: CASRKGLAGGYQEIRYF.